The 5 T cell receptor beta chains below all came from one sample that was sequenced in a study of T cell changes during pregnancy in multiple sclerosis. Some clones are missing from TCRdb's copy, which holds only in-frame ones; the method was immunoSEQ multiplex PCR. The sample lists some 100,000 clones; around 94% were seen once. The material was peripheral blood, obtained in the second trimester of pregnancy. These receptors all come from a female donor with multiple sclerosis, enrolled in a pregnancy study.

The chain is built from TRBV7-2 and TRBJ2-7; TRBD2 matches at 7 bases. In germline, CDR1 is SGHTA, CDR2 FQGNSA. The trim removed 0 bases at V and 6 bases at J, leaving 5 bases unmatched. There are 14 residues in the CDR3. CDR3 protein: CASSLARGGSEQYF. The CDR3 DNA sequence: TGTGCCAGCAGCTTAGCGCGGGGAGGGAGCGAGCAGTACTTC.

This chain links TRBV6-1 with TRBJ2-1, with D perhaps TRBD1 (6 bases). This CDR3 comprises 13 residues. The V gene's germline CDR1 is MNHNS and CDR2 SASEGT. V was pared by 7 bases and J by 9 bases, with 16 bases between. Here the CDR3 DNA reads TGTGCCAGCAATAAATTTAAGGACAGTGAGCAGTTCTTC. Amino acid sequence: CASNKFKDSEQFF.

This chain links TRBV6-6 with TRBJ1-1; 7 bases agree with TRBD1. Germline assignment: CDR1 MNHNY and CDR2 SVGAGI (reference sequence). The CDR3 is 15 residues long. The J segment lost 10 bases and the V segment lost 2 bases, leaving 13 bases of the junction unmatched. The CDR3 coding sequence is TGTGCCAGCAGTTACCCTGGACAGGTCCTTCAACGAGCTTTCTTT. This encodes CASSYPGQVLQRAFF.

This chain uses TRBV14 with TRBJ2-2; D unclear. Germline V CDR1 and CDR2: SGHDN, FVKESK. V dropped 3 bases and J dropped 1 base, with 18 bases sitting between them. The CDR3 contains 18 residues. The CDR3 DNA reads TGTGCCAGCAGCCAGATACAACCCAACAATCGGAACACCGGGGAGCTGTTTTTT. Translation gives CASSQIQPNNRNTGELFF. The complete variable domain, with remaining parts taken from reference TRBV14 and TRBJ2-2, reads EAGVTQFPSHSVIEKGQTVTLRCDPISGHDNLYWYRRVMGKEIKFLLHFVKESKQDESGMPNNRFLAERTGGTYSTLKVQPAELEDSGVYFCASSQIQPNNRNTGELFFGEGSRLTVL.

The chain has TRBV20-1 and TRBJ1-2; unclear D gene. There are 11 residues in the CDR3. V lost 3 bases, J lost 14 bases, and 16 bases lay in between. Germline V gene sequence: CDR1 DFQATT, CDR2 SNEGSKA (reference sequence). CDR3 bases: TGCAGTGCTAGGTATAGCCAGCATAGAACCTTC. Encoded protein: CSARYSQHRTF.